The present TCR beta chain was sequenced within a study of OX40 agonist ivuxolimab in advanced cancers. Libraries were prepared by immunoSEQ multiplex PCR; TCRdb keeps only in-frame clonotypes and omits some of them. The table has about 89,000 clones, 70% to 90% seen once. Per the germline V gene, CDR1 is MNHEY and CDR2 is SVGAGI. The CDR3 extends over 14 amino acids. Trimming took off 2 bases at V and 0 bases at J, with 7 bases between the two ends. The J gene is TRBJ1-1, the V gene TRBV6-5, with a weak D call TRBD1 (5 bases). Sequencing was performed on CD4+ or CD8+ T cells sorted from blood, taken in a trial of the OX40 agonist ivuxolimab. This clonotype originated in an adult with an advanced solid tumor such as melanoma, head and neck, liver or kidney cancer. The CDR3 bases are TGTGCCAGCAGTTACGGGGGGTTGAACACTGAAGCTTTCTTT. It specifies CASSYGGLNTEAFF.